This record covers a single TCR beta chain. The repertoire was sequenced with immunoSEQ multiplex PCR; TCRdb's copy has only in-frame clones and lacks some. The sample carries roughly 95,000 clones, over 85% recorded once. This record belongs to a study of control samples from healthy donors and cancer patients. The CDR3 contains 14 residues. Germline CDR1 reads GTSNPN; CDR2 reads SVGIG (reference sequence). The V end lost 4 bases, the J end lost 5 bases, and 14 bases lay between the germline ends. This clonotype was sampled from a human donor in good health. The donor label of this sample is uncertain. The rearrangement joins TRBV30 to TRBJ2-2, with unresolved D. The specimen sequenced was blood. Written as DNA, the CDR3 is TGTGCCTGGAATATGGGTGTAGGAACCGGGGAGCTGTTTTTT. Amino acid sequence: CAWNMGVGTGELFF.